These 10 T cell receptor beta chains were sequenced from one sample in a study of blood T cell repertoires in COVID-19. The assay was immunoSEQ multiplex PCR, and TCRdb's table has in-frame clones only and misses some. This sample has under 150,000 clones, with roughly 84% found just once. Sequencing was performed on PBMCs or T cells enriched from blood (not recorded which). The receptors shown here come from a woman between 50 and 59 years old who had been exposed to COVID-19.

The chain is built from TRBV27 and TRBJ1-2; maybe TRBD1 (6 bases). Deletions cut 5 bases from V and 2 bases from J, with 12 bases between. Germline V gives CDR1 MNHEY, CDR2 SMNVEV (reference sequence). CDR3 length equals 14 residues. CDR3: CASSRIGGNYGYTF. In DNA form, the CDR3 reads TGTGCCAGCAGTCGGATAGGGGGAAACTATGGCTACACCTTC.

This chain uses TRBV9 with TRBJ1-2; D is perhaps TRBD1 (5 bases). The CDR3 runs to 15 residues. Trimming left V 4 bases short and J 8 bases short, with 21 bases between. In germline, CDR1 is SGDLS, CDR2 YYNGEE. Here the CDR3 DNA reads TGTGCCAGCAGCCTCCCGCAGGGAGGGGTGGAGGGCTACACCTTC. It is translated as CASSLPQGGVEGYTF.

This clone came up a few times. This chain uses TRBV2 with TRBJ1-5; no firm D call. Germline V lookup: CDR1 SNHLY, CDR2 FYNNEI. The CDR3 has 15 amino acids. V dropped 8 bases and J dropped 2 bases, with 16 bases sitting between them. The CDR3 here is CASGDSPGGNQPQHF. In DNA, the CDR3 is TGTGCCAGCGGAGACTCGCCGGGTGGCAATCAGCCCCAGCATTTT.

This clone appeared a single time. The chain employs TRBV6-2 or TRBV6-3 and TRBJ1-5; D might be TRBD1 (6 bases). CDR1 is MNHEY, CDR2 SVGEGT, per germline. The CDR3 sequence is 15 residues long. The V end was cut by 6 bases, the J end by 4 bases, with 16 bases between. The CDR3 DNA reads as TGTGCCAGCAGCTCCGCGGGGGGCGCGAATCAGCCCCAGCATTTT. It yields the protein CASSSAGGANQPQHF.

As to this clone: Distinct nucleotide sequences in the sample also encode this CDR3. This CDR3 is CASSLSTGGYGYTF. The CDR3 DNA reads as TGTGCCAGCAGTTTATCAACAGGGGGCTATGGCTACACCTTC. The chain is built from TRBV27 and TRBJ1-2, with 8 bases that match TRBD1. This CDR3 has 14 residues. The V and J ends lost 0 bases and 4 bases, in that order; junction bases with no gene match: 1. Looked up from germline, CDR1 is MNHEY and CDR2 is SMNVEV (reference sequence).

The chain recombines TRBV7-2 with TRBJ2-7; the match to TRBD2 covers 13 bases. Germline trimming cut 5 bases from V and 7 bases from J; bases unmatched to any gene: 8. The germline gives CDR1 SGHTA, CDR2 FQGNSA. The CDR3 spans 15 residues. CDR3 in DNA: TGTGCCAGCAGCAGGACTAGCGGGGGAGCGTTAGAGCAGTACTTC. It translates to CASSRTSGGALEQYF.

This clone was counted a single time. The CDR3 region is CASKGKANTEAFF. In DNA, the CDR3 is TGTGCCAGCAAGGGGAAAGCGAACACTGAAGCTTTCTTT. This chain connects TRBV12-3 or TRBV12-4 to TRBJ1-1; D might be TRBD1 (5 bases). The V gene lost 7 bases and the J gene lost 1 base, with 10 bases spanning the gap. The CDR3 sequence is 13 residues long.

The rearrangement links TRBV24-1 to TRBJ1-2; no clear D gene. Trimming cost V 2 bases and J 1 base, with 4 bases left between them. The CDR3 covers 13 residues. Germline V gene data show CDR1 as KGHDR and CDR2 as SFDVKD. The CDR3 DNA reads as TGTGCCACCAGTGATTCCGGTAACTATGGCTACACCTTC. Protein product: CATSDSGNYGYTF.

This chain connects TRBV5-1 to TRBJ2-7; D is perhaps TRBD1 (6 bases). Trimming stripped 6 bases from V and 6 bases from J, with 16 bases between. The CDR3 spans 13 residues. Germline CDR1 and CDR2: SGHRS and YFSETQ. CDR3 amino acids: CASTQDSFGEQYF. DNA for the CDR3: TGCGCCAGCACCCAGGACAGCTTCGGCGAGCAGTACTTC.

This chain's CDR3 is CASTPTGNSGNTIYF. The CDR3 DNA is TGTGCCAGCACCCCGACAGGAAACTCTGGAAACACCATATATTTT. The rearrangement uses TRBV7-2 and TRBJ1-3, with a possible D match to TRBD1 (6 bases). The germline V gene encodes CDR1 SGHTA and CDR2 FQGNSA. V gave up 7 bases and J gave up 0 bases, with 13 bases separating them. The CDR3 loop spans 15 amino acids.